This is a list of T cell receptor beta chains from one sample in a study of T cell responses to AZD1222 COVID-19 vaccine. The method was immunoSEQ multiplex PCR; TCRdb's version includes in-frame clones alone and lacks a portion of them. The profile shows some 150,000 clones, just over 90% of them singletons. Sequencing was performed on peripheral blood, taken on day 0 of AZD1222 vaccination. Every receptor here comes from an adult in good health. CDR3s include the opening cysteine and the closing phenylalanine or tryptophan. D genes are given only for firm matches. Expanded clones get a size class; other rows say once, few or many, or leave the size out.

d_call	clone_size	v_call	j_call	cdr3_aa	cdr3_nt
.	.	TRBV5-4	TRBJ1-1	CASSLDHTEAFF	TGTGCCAGCAGCCTGGACCACACTGAAGCTTTCTTT
TRBD1	medium-sized	TRBV5-1	TRBJ1-1	CASSRLDRGNTEAFF	TGCGCCAGCAGCCGATTGGACAGGGGGAACACTGAAGCTTTCTTT
.	once	TRBV7-9	TRBJ2-2	CASSWRDSDTGELFF	TGTGCCAGCAGCTGGCGGGATTCGGACACCGGGGAGCTGTTTTTT
.	.	TRBV6-5	TRBJ2-2	CASSYWGRVSGELFF	TGTGCCAGCAGTTATTGGGGCAGGGTGTCGGGGGAGCTGTTTTTT
.	.	TRBV5-1	TRBJ2-3	CASSLDGDRTDTQYF	TGCGCCAGCAGCTTGGATGGGGACCGCACAGATACGCAGTATTTT
.	.	TRBV6-2/TRBV6-3	TRBJ1-5	CASSYAGGNQPQHF	TGTGCCAGCAGTTACGCAGGGGGCAATCAGCCCCAGCATTTT
.	.	TRBV3-1/TRBV3-2	TRBJ1-1	CASSVLLNTEAFF	TGTGCCAGCAGCGTACTCCTGAACACTGAAGCTTTCTTT
.	.	TRBV4-1	TRBJ1-4	CASSQLESGPAEKLFF	TGCGCCAGCAGCCAATTAGAGTCAGGGCCTGCTGAAAAACTGTTTTTT
TRBD2	.	TRBV27	TRBJ2-3	CASSLFPDRGGDTQYF	TGTGCCAGCAGTTTATTCCCGGACCGGGGAGGGGATACGCAGTATTTT
.	few	TRBV28	TRBJ1-5	CASAQGGGNQPQHF	TGTGCCAGCGCACAGGGAGGTGGCAATCAGCCCCAGCATTTT
.	.	TRBV7-2	TRBJ1-4	CASSLTGSPNEKLFF	TGTGCCAGCAGCTTAACAGGCTCCCCTAATGAAAAACTGTTTTTT
TRBD2	.	TRBV12-5	TRBJ2-5	CASGLVTPSGRFGETQYF	TGTGCTAGTGGTTTGGTAACGCCTAGCGGGAGATTCGGGGAGACCCAGTACTTC
TRBD2	.	TRBV11-2	TRBJ2-3	CASDTSGRWATDTQYF	TGTGCCAGCGATACTAGCGGGAGATGGGCCACAGATACGCAGTATTTT
.	.	TRBV28	TRBJ2-5	CASSLGTLETQYF	TGTGCCAGCAGTTTAGGCACCCTGGAGACCCAGTACTTC
.	once	TRBV5-6	TRBJ2-5	CASSLDSLWDF	TGTGCCAGCAGCTTGGACAGCCTATGGGACTTC
.	.	TRBV6-6	TRBJ1-5	CASSRPSGGSNQPQHF	TGTGCCAGCAGCCGACCTAGCGGGGGGAGCAATCAGCCCCAGCATTTT
.	.	TRBV24-1	TRBJ2-1	CATSDFPGSPADNEQFF	TGTGCCACCAGTGATTTCCCTGGGAGTCCAGCGGACAATGAGCAGTTCTTC
TRBD1	.	TRBV2	TRBJ2-7	CASWGQGAYEQYF	TGTGCCAGCTGGGGACAGGGGGCTTACGAGCAGTACTTC
.	.	TRBV2	TRBJ1-2	CASTDPVDSPYGYTF	TGTGCCAGCACCGACCCCGTTGACAGCCCCTATGGCTACACCTTC
.	.	TRBV6-4	TRBJ1-2	CASSDSGGSSGGYTF	TGTGCCAGCAGTGACTCGGGGGGTTCATCTGGGGGCTACACCTTC
TRBD2	.	TRBV19	TRBJ2-3	CASSIRASGSTDTQYF	TGTGCCAGTAGTATTAGGGCCAGCGGGAGTACAGATACGCAGTATTTT
TRBD1	.	TRBV27	TRBJ1-6	CASRWTGGVLDSPLHF	TGTGCCAGCAGATGGACAGGGGGAGTTTTAGATTCACCCCTCCACTTT
.	.	TRBV7-5	TRBJ2-7	CVRSLKRDGGSYEQYF	TGTGTCAGAAGCCTTAAAAGGGACGGGGGCTCCTACGAGCAGTACTTC
.	.	TRBV7-6	TRBJ1-1	CASSRTLLAGMNTEAFF	TGTGCCAGCAGCCGAACCCTCCTGGCAGGGATGAACACTGAAGCTTTCTTT
TRBD1	.	TRBV19	TRBJ2-7	CASSPGTGYEQYF	TGTGCCAGTAGCCCCGGGACAGGGTACGAGCAGTACTTC
TRBD2	.	TRBV27	TRBJ2-1	CASSLSNLAGNNEQFF	TGTGCCAGCAGTTTATCGAACCTAGCGGGGAACAATGAGCAGTTCTTC
.	.	TRBV7-9	TRBJ1-2	CASRLASGSQDGYTF	TGTGCCAGCAGATTAGCATCCGGGAGCCAGGATGGCTACACCTTC
.	.	TRBV7-6	TRBJ1-1	CASSPMGRTEAFF	TGTGCCAGCAGCCCAATGGGGAGAACTGAAGCTTTCTTT
.	.	TRBV19	TRBJ1-1	CATSLSMNTEAFF	TGTGCCACCTCCCTAAGCATGAACACTGAAGCTTTCTTT
.	.	TRBV2	TRBJ1-4	CASSEQQFNEKLFF	TGTGCCAGCAGTGAGCAGCAGTTTAATGAAAAACTGTTTTTT
TRBD2	once	TRBV2	TRBJ2-2	CASSASSGLTGELFF	TGTGCCAGCAGTGCGTCTAGCGGGCTCACCGGGGAGCTGTTTTTT
.	.	TRBV19	TRBJ1-2	CASSPEGRGYTF	TGTGCCAGTAGTCCCGAGGGAAGAGGCTACACCTTC
.	.	TRBV6-1	TRBJ2-2	CASSEGRTGELFF	TGTGCCAGCAGTGAAGGAAGGACCGGGGAGCTGTTTTTT
.	once	TRBV24-1	TRBJ2-5	CATSAGETQYF	TGTGCCACCAGTGCTGGGGAGACCCAGTACTTC
.	.	TRBV9	TRBJ1-3	CASSSTWAGSSSGNTIYF	TGTGCCAGCAGCTCCACCTGGGCGGGCTCCAGCTCTGGAAACACCATATATTTT
.	.	TRBV19	TRBJ1-1	CASTRRYTEAFF	TGTGCCAGTACGAGGCGCTACACTGAAGCTTTCTTT
.	.	TRBV2	TRBJ1-1	CASTGLRGNTEAFF	TGTGCCAGCACCGGTCTGAGGGGGAACACTGAAGCTTTCTTT
TRBD2	.	TRBV5-6	TRBJ2-1	CASSPGTSGMIEQFF	TGTGCCAGCAGCCCCGGGACTAGCGGGATGATTGAGCAGTTCTTC
TRBD2	.	TRBV2	TRBJ2-3	CASSVDSGRTSDTQYF	TGTGCCAGCAGTGTAGATAGCGGGAGAACATCAGATACGCAGTATTTT
.	once	TRBV19	TRBJ1-2	CASSMKGTPYGYTF	TGTGCCAGTAGTATGAAGGGGACCCCCTATGGCTACACCTTC
TRBD2	.	TRBV10-2	TRBJ2-2	CASLEGLALNTGELFF	TGCGCCAGCTTGGAGGGACTAGCCCTTAACACCGGGGAGCTGTTTTTT
.	.	TRBV19	TRBJ1-1	CASSIGENTEAFF	TGTGCCAGTAGTATAGGCGAGAACACTGAAGCTTTCTTT
TRBD1	.	TRBV19	TRBJ1-1	CASTLGQGIYTEAFF	TGTGCCAGTACATTGGGACAGGGAATCTACACTGAAGCTTTCTTT
.	.	TRBV4-1	TRBJ1-1	CASSQVLGEEAFF	TGCGCCAGCAGCCAAGTACTCGGGGAAGAAGCTTTCTTT
.	.	TRBV6-5	TRBJ1-1	CASNSRKNTEAFF	TGTGCCAGCAACTCGAGAAAGAACACTGAAGCTTTCTTT
.	once	TRBV5-1	TRBJ2-7	CASSLRLSVYEQYF	TGCGCCAGCAGCTTGCGACTGTCAGTCTACGAGCAGTACTTC
.	.	TRBV19	TRBJ2-3	CASSSPSGTMYTQYF	TGTGCCAGTAGTTCTCCTTCCGGGACCATGTATACGCAGTATTTT
.	.	TRBV5-6	TRBJ2-7	CASSFGYPYEQYF	TGTGCCAGCAGCTTCGGTTACCCCTACGAGCAGTACTTC
.	.	TRBV2	TRBJ2-7	CASKLEADSYEQYF	TGTGCCAGCAAATTAGAGGCCGACTCCTACGAGCAGTACTTC
.	.	TRBV5-1	TRBJ2-1	CASSPRTSGYNEQFF	TGCGCCAGCAGCCCCCGAACTTCCGGGTACAATGAGCAGTTCTTC
.	.	TRBV5-6	TRBJ2-2	CASSLATGGPTGELFF	TGTGCCAGCAGCTTGGCGACAGGCGGACCCACCGGGGAGCTGTTTTTT
.	.	TRBV6-6	TRBJ1-5	CASSYGAGGQPQHF	TGTGCCAGCAGTTACGGGGCGGGAGGTCAGCCCCAGCATTTT
TRBD1	.	TRBV5-1	TRBJ2-2	CASSLTRQGASGELFF	TGCGCCAGCAGCCTCACCCGACAGGGGGCTAGCGGGGAGCTGTTTTTT
TRBD2	.	TRBV12-5	TRBJ2-1	CASGLGLAGDNEQFF	TGTGCTAGTGGTTTGGGACTAGCGGGAGACAATGAGCAGTTCTTC
.	.	TRBV9	TRBJ1-3	CASSRTGEPGNTIYF	TGTGCCAGCAGCCGAACGGGGGAACCCGGAAACACCATATATTTT
TRBD2	.	TRBV5-1	TRBJ2-7	CASSSRLAGLYEQYF	TGCGCCAGCAGCTCCCGACTAGCGGGTCTCTACGAGCAGTACTTC
.	.	TRBV5-4	TRBJ1-2	CASGKGGLQYGYTF	TGTGCCAGCGGGAAGGGGGGCCTCCAGTATGGCTACACCTTC
.	.	TRBV27	TRBJ1-1	CASSGNMNTEAFF	TGTGCCAGCTCGGGCAACATGAACACTGAAGCTTTCTTT
TRBD1	.	TRBV24-1	TRBJ2-3	CATSDLQDRSTDTQYF	TGTGCCACCAGTGATTTGCAGGACAGGAGCACAGATACGCAGTATTTT